This T cell receptor (beta chain) was recorded in a study of blood T cell repertoires in COVID-19. Study at large: Donors in the United States, Italy and Spain gave samples during acute or convalescent COVID-19. The cDNA or gDNA used as material had been derived from T cells, B-cell-depleted T cells, or PBMCs.

Original analysis: Researchers report that nucleated cell counts were estimated from reference gene primer amplification. This table comes from immunoSEQ multiplex PCR, and its TCRdb copy is limited to in-frame clones, with some not included. That table is the source of V, J and clone size, and D and trimming were worked out from the DNA. The sample lists some 70,000 clones, under 90% occurring once. The material sequenced was peripheral blood. This clonotype originated in a man aged 50-60 years with COVID-19, enrolled during active disease.

The CDR3 reads CASSQQGALNGYTF. The CDR3 bases are TGTGCCAGCTCCCAACAGGGGGCGCTTAATGGCTACACCTTC. The V gene is TRBV2, the J gene TRBJ1-2; TRBD1 agrees at 9 bases. Germline CDR1 and CDR2: SNHLY and FYNNEI. The trim removed 8 bases at V and 6 bases at J, leaving 10 bases unmatched. This CDR3 contains 14 residues.